This T cell receptor (beta chain) emerged from a study of blood T cell repertoires in COVID-19. After removal of 8 bases from V and 5 bases from J, the junction contained 16 bases not matched to a gene. Per the germline V gene, CDR1 is SGHTA and CDR2 is FQGNSA. This CDR3 comprises 16 residues. TCRdb keeps only in-frame clones here, not all; method: immunoSEQ multiplex PCR. The data show 350,000 or so clones, around 88% seen once. This clone was recorded once. This clonotype was obtained from a man aged 25 to 45 with active or convalescent COVID-19. The sequencing sample was made of peripheral blood. The chain joins TRBV7-2 to TRBJ2-5; TRBD1 aligns across 8 bases. The CDR3 nucleotides read TGTGCCAGCCTGCTTGGGGAAACAGGGGGTGTGGAGACCCAGTACTTC. Translating it yields CASLLGETGGVETQYF. The whole variable domain, remainder taken from reference TRBV7-2 and TRBJ2-5, is GAGVSQSPSNKVTEKGKDVELRCDPISGHTALYWYRQSLGQGLEFLIYFQGNSAPDKSGLPSDRFSAERTGGSVSTLTIQRTQQEDSAVYLCASLLGETGGVETQYFGPGTRLLVL.